The 4 T cell receptor beta chains in this list originate from one sample, sequenced in a study of Graves' ophthalmopathy and Graves' hyperthyroidism. Amplification of the TCR beta CDR3 regions used RNA transcripts (as template). The authors performed first-round RT-PCR with HTBI primers and then a second-round multiplex PCR. MiXCR, run by TCRdb on the multiplex PCR reads, gives a single entry per CDR3 protein. The sample shows 500,000 to 800,000 distinct CDR3 sequences, over 40% of them seen only once. The sequenced sample was peripheral blood. The source of these receptors is an adult man with Graves' ophthalmopathy.

V usage is TRBV29-1 and J usage is TRBJ2-6; TRBD2 aligns across 12 bases. CDR1 and CDR2 from the germline V gene are SQVTM and ANQGSEA. The CDR3 covers 18 residues. V was clipped by 6 bases and J by 4 bases; unmatched bases: 13. CDR3 nucleotides: TGCAGCGTACACCGGACTAGCGGGGCCGCTGAGGGGGCCAACGTCCTGACTTTC. Its translation is CSVHRTSGAAEGANVLTF. Variable domain in full (rest from reference TRBV29-1 and TRBJ2-6): SAVISQKPSRDICQRGTSLTIQCQVDSQVTMMFWYRQQPGQSLTLIATANQGSEATYESGFVIDKFPISRPNLTFSTLTVSNMSPEDSSIYLCSVHRTSGAAEGANVLTFGAGSRLTVL.

This clonotype was recorded a few times. The rearrangement links TRBV12-3 or TRBV12-4 to TRBJ2-2; TRBD2 agrees at 10 bases. V gave up 5 bases and J gave up 7 bases; unmatched junction bases: 10. The CDR3 spans 16 residues. CDR3 coding DNA: TGTGCCAGCAGTGATAGCGGGAGGCGGTTGAACGGGGAGCTGTTTTTT. It specifies CASSDSGRRLNGELFF.

This clonotype was observed at least ten times. The chain carries TRBV7-2 and TRBJ2-7; D tentatively reads TRBD1 or TRBD2 (5 bases each). CDR1 is SGHTA, CDR2 FQGNSA, per germline. The length of the CDR3 is 13 residues. Trimming removed 5 bases from V and 5 bases from J, with 13 bases in between. The CDR3 reads CASSPGARNEQYF. The CDR3 DNA reads TGTGCCAGCAGCCCCGGGGCGAGGAACGAGCAGTACTTC.

Notes on this clonotype: At one boundary the junction diverges from the germline segment, which might be a read error. The chain has TRBV10-3 and TRBJ1-1; 8 bases are a match to TRBD1. Germline V gene sequence: CDR1 ENHRY, CDR2 SYGVKD. The CDR3 is made up of 13 amino acids. CDR3 sequence: CASSETGTGAAFF. Written as DNA, the CDR3 is TGTGCCAGCAGTGAAACCGGGACAGGAGCCGCTTTCTTT.